This TCR beta chain was found in a study of CD8 T cells in ankylosing spondylitis. Study results and caveats: Some motif variants were previously reported in reactive arthritis synovial fluid and blood. Clones linked to disease were reported to show significant enrichment in matched ankylosing spondylitis synovial fluid. Seemingly distinctive of ankylosing spondylitis blood was a TCR beta motif formed by eight highly homologous variants.

The CDR3 loop spans 12 amino acids. The ends were cut back, 1 base at V and 6 bases at J, with 7 bases in the middle. Germline CDR1 and CDR2: MGHRA and YSYEKL. Comment on this clonotype: Its antigen is undetermined.

Each TCR beta library was made by quantitative 5'-RACE that incorporated molecular barcodes. TCRdb passed the 5' RACE reads through MiXCR, listing each CDR3 protein once. The sample contains more than 500,000 distinct CDR3 sequences, 5.3% of which appear only once. The TCR originated in a male donor with ankylosing spondylitis. V usage is TRBV4-1 and J usage is TRBJ2-7; tentatively, D is TRBD2 (5 bases). Sequenced: blood, either unsorted or a sorted T cell fraction (not recorded which). The CDR3 DNA reads TGCGCCAGCAGCCAAGCTCGGGGCGAGCAGTACTTC. Translated, it gives CASSQARGEQYF.